This is a list of T cell receptor beta chains from one sample in a study of T cell repertoires in cytomegalovirus infection. TCRdb independently ran MiXCR on the reads; one entry per CDR3 protein. The sample includes around 500,000 distinct CDR3 sequences, about two fifths seen only once; the top ten take 35% to 50%. Their target antigens are unknown. The sample consisted of cultured PBMCs, taken from culture after CMV antigen stimulation. The receptors derive from a human donor in good health (CMV status not recorded). Some clones in this sample may be carry-over from other donors' samples. The CDR3 runs from the conserved cysteine through the conserved F or W. Fields, in order: CDR3 length, J gene, clone size, D gene, V gene, CDR3 protein, CDR3 DNA. The D gene is left open where the match is weak. Size is stated for part of the rows, as once, few or many counts, or as a class when the clone is expanded.

12 TRBJ2-7 few NA TRBV6-8 CASAGTWDEQYF TGTGCCAGCGCCGGGACTTGGGACGAGCAGTACTTC
15 TRBJ1-5 NA NA TRBV15 CATSRDRGINQPQHF TGTGCCACCAGCAGAGATCGTGGAATTAATCAGCCCCAGCATTTT
14 TRBJ2-3 NA NA TRBV19 CASSINTRTDTQYF TGTGCCAGTAGTATTAACACCCGCACAGATACGCAGTATTTT
13 TRBJ2-2 NA NA TRBV12-3/TRBV12-4 CASSLGGKGELFF TGTGCCAGCAGTTTAGGGGGCAAAGGGGAGCTGTTTTTT
16 TRBJ2-2 few TRBD2 TRBV7-2 CASSAGAGVGPGELFF TGTGCCAGCAGCGCCGGGGCGGGAGTGGGTCCCGGGGAGCTGTTTTTT
14 TRBJ2-7 few TRBD2 TRBV7-2 CASSLVSGRAEQYF TGTGCCAGCAGCTTAGTTAGCGGGAGGGCCGAGCAGTACTTC
14 TRBJ2-3 many NA TRBV7-2 CASSPGGGTDTQYF TGTGCCAGCAGCCCGGGCGGGGGCACAGATACGCAGTATTTT
18 TRBJ2-3 many TRBD2 TRBV7-2 CASSPRTSGDPSTDTQYF TGTGCCAGCAGCCCTCGGACTAGCGGGGACCCTAGCACAGATACGCAGTATTTT
16 TRBJ1-1 once TRBD1 TRBV10-3 CAISESWDRVGTEAFF TGTGCCATCAGTGAGTCTTGGGACAGGGTAGGGACTGAAGCTTTCTTT
15 TRBJ1-1 NA NA TRBV29-1 CSVGLGRGAKGEAFF TGCAGCGTTGGGCTAGGACGGGGGGCGAAAGGTGAAGCTTTCTTT
18 TRBJ1-3 NA TRBD1 TRBV6-5 CASSYTRTGPYSGNTIYF TGTGCCAGCAGTTACACCCGGACAGGCCCCTACTCTGGAAACACCATATATTTT
14 TRBJ1-5 NA TRBD1 TRBV19 CASSTQGAGQPQHF TGTGCCAGTAGCACACAGGGGGCAGGGCAGCCCCAGCATTTT
15 TRBJ1-5 few NA TRBV12-3/TRBV12-4 CASSFGQYSNQPQHF TGTGCCAGCAGTTTCGGACAGTATAGCAATCAGCCCCAGCATTTT